The sequence of this TCR beta chain was determined in a study of blood T cell repertoires in COVID-19. The overall study: Sites in the United States, Italy and Spain provided acute and convalescent COVID-19 samples. In each case, the material was cDNA or gDNA derived from T cells, B-cell-depleted T cells, or PBMCs.

Per the original methods: Amplification of reference gene primers provided the estimated nucleated cell counts. The table came from immunoSEQ multiplex PCR; TCRdb's copy has only in-frame clones and leaves some out. V and J calls plus clone size are reproduced from that table; the DNA served to infer D and trimming. The table shows around 100,000 clones, with less than 80% occurring only once. The CDR3 extends over 15 amino acids. CDR1 and CDR2 from the germline V gene are MNHEY and SVGAGI. With V trimmed by 8 bases and J by 6 bases, 11 bases remained unmatched. Material for sequencing was peripheral blood. This clonotype was obtained from a man aged 70-80 years with active or convalescent COVID-19. V usage is TRBV6-5 and J usage is TRBJ2-3, with 10 nucleotides matching TRBD2. The CDR3 reads CASGSASGRGDTQYF. The CDR3 DNA reads TGTGCCAGCGGGTCAGCCAGCGGGAGGGGGGATACGCAGTATTTT.